The clone carrying this T cell receptor beta chain has a handful of counts. Its specificity is not known. The sample is drawn from a study of immune evolution from preneoplasia to lung adenocarcinoma. Broader study findings: Top clone frequencies peaked in normal lung, apparently declining through invasive adenocarcinoma. Normal lung had highest clonality; later lesions appeared denser, more diverse.

Germline-derived CDR1 and CDR2 are GTSNPN and SVGIG (reference sequence). This CDR3 spans 12 amino acids. Trimming stripped 5 bases from V and 5 bases from J, with 10 bases between. Profiled with immunoSEQ multiplex PCR; TCRdb holds only in-frame clones, not every one. The sample gives around 10,000 clones, roughly 90% of which show up once; over 2% is in the top ten. The TCR originated in a person between 65 and 80 years old with invasive lung adenocarcinoma. The V gene is TRBV30, the J gene TRBJ1-5, with D tentatively TRBD1 (5 bases). The sequencing input was FFPE invasive lung adenocarcinoma tissue. The CDR3 nucleotides read TGTGCCTGGGGGGCCCTAGATCAGCCCCAGCATTTT. It yields the protein CAWGALDQPQHF.